The T cell receptor (beta chain) under discussion was sequenced for a study of T cells in women clearing cervical HPV infection. Study-wide background: Cases' blood sampling followed lesion detection by median approximately 140 days (90 to 200).

Generated by immunoSEQ multiplex PCR, the TCRdb table keeps only in-frame clones and is missing some. Its table lists about 9,200 clones. As for this clone: Read data end 3 residues before the CDR3 end; the end is taken from the germline J gene.

All participants had a single incident cervical HPV16 infection, and prevalent HPV16 infections were excluded. Germline-derived CDR1 and CDR2 are ENHRY and SYGVKD. The CDR3 has 15 amino acids. The trim removed 0 bases at V and 9 bases at J, leaving 5 bases unmatched. The TCR comes from a woman aged 18 to 75 with a cervical HPV16 infection that either progressed to CIN3+ or cleared (not recorded which). The chain joins TRBV10-3 to TRBJ1-6; 7 positions match TRBD1. The specimen sequenced was blood buffy coat. Partial CDR3 DNA: TGTGCCATCAGTGAGTCGTCAGGGGGTTCTTCACCC. This gives the protein CAISESSGGSSP. The whole CDR3 is CAISESSGGSSPLHF.